The clone carrying this T cell receptor (beta chain) has only one observation. Trimming cost V 3 bases and J 0 bases, with 8 bases left between them. Germline lookup yields CDR1 MNHEY and CDR2 SMNVEV (reference sequence). The CDR3 covers 14 residues. This entry comes from a study of cytomegalovirus exposure and HLA in healthy donors. PCR amplification relied on 60 Vbeta primers (plus 13 Jbeta primers). Some clones are missing from TCRdb's copy, which holds only in-frame ones; the method was immunoSEQ multiplex PCR. The table lists under 200,000 clones, 80% to 85% of them singletons. This clonotype was sampled from a male donor in good health and CMV-seropositive. Sample: PBMCs. The chain employs TRBV27 and TRBJ1-2; D is undetermined. The DNA for the CDR3 is TGTGCCAGCAGTTTTTTGGGAGCTAACTATGGCTACACCTTC. Translated, it gives CASSFLGANYGYTF.